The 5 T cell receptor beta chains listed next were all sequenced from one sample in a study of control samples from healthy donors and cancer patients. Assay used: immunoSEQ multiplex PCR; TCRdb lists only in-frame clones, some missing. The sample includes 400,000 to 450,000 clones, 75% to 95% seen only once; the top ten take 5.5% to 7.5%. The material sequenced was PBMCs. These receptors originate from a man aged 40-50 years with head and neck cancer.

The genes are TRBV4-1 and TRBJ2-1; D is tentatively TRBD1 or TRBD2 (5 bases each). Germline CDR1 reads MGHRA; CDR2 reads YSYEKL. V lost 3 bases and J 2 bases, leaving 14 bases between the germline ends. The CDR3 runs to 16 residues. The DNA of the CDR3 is TGCGCCAGCAGCCACCCGGGGCAAACCACCTACAATGAGCAGTTCTTC. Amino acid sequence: CASSHPGQTTYNEQFF.

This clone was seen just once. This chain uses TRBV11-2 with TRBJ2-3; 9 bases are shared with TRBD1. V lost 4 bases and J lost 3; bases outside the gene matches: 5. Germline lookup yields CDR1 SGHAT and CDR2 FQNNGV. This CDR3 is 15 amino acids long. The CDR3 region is CASSYGTGRTDTQYF. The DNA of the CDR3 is TGTGCCAGCAGCTATGGGACAGGGAGGACAGATACGCAGTATTTT. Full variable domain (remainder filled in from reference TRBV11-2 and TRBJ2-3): EAGVAQSPRYKIIEKRQSVAFWCNPISGHATLYWYQQILGQGPKLLIQFQNNGVVDDSQLPKDRFSAERLKGVDSTLKIQPAKLEDSAVYLCASSYGTGRTDTQYFGPGTRLTVL.

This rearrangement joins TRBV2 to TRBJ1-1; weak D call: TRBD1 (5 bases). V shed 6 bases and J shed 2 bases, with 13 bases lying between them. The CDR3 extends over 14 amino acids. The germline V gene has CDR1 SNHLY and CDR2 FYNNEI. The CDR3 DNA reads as TGTGCCAGCAGGCGGGACGGCCTCAACACTGAAGCTTTCTTT. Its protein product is CASRRDGLNTEAFF.

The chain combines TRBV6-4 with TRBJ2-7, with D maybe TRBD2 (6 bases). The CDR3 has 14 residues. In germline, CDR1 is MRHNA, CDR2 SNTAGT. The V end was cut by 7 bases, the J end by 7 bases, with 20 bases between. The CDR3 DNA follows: TGTGCCAGCAAAATCGTAGCGGCAGCGTATGAGCAGTACTTC. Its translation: CASKIVAAAYEQYF.

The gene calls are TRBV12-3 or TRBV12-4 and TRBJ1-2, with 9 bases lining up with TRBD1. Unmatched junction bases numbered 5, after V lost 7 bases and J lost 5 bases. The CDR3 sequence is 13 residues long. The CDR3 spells CASIGTGRYGYTF. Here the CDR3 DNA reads TGTGCCAGCATCGGGACAGGGCGGTATGGCTACACCTTC.